These T cell receptor beta chains were read from a single sample in a study of CD8 T cells in Susac syndrome. TCRdb reprocessed the immunoSEQ multiplex PCR reads with MiXCR, giving one entry per CDR3 protein. Of roughly 250,000 distinct CDR3 sequences in the sample, 90% to 97% were seen once. Sequenced: CD4+ T cells from PBMCs. The receptor set was obtained from a human donor with Susac syndrome. Both conserved end residues are part of each CDR3. A D gene is named only where the DNA matches it firmly. Only part of the rows carry a size: once, few, many, or a class if the clone is expanded.

once	15	TRBD2	TRBV19	TRBJ2-1	TGTGCCATAAGCGAGGCGGGACTAGCTCACAATGAGCAGTTCTTC	CAISEAGLAHNEQFF
-	15	TRBD2	TRBV14	TRBJ2-1	TGTGCCAGCAGCCGCGGGAGGGCCCGATACAATGAGCAGTTCTTC	CASSRGRARYNEQFF
-	12	-	TRBV7-9	TRBJ2-1	TGTGCCGGAGCCCCCAGCGACAATGAGCAGTTCTTC	CAGAPSDNEQFF
-	16	TRBD1	TRBV3-1	TRBJ2-1	TGTGCCAGCAGCCAAGTTAACAGGGGTGTTTACAATGAGCAGTTCTTC	CASSQVNRGVYNEQFF
-	12	-	TRBV4-2	TRBJ2-1	TGTGCCAGCAGCCAAGGAGCGAAACAGCAGTTCTTC	CASSQGAKQQFF
-	12	-	TRBV24-1	TRBJ2-1	TGTGCCACCCGAGGACAGACCAATGAGCAGTTCTTC	CATRGQTNEQFF
-	16	-	TRBV20-1	TRBJ2-1	TGCAGTGCTAGAGATAGGGCGGAGAGCTCCTACAATGAGCAGTTCTTC	CSARDRAESSYNEQFF
once	13	TRBD2	TRBV20-1	TRBJ2-3	TGCAGCGGAACAGTGGGGAGGGCAGATACGCAGTATTTT	CSGTVGRADTQYF
-	17	-	TRBV7-9	TRBJ2-1	TGTGCCAGCAGCCCTAGTATCCTAGCGCGAACTGACAATGAGCAGTTCTTC	CASSPSILARTDNEQFF
-	12	-	TRBV30	TRBJ2-1	TGTGCCTGGAGCGGGTTTAGCAATGAGCAGTTCTTC	CAWSGFSNEQFF
-	15	-	TRBV5-1	TRBJ2-1	TGCGCCAGCAGCACCTCTAGAGGTCCATACAATGAGCAGTTCTTC	CASSTSRGPYNEQFF
-	12	-	TRBV6-6	TRBJ2-6	TGTGCCAGTGCGGCTGGGGCCAACGTCCTGACTTTC	CASAAGANVLTF
-	14	-	TRBV7-9	TRBJ2-1	TGTGCCAGCAGCTTAGATGCTAGCGAGGATGAGCAGTTCTTC	CASSLDASEDEQFF
-	17	TRBD1	TRBV28	TRBJ2-6	TGTGCCAGCAGTTCTGGACAGGATGACTCTGGGGCCAACGTCCTGACTTTC	CASSSGQDDSGANVLTF
once	14	-	TRBV19	TRBJ1-5	TGTGCCAGTACCTTCCGGACCGGCAATCAGCCCCAGCATTTT	CASTFRTGNQPQHF
-	14	TRBD2	TRBV10-2	TRBJ2-7	TGCGCCAGCAGTTGGCTTAGCGGGATGGACGAGCAGTACTTC	CASSWLSGMDEQYF
-	15	TRBD1	TRBV9	TRBJ1-2	TGTGCCAGCAGCGCCAGACAGGGTTCTAACTATGGCTACACCTTC	CASSARQGSNYGYTF
-	12	-	TRBV9	TRBJ2-2	TGTGCCAGCAGCGTGACAGCCGGGGAGCTGTTTTTT	CASSVTAGELFF
-	13	-	TRBV28	TRBJ1-2	TGTGCCAGCAGTTCGACAGATGTCTATGGCTACACCTTC	CASSSTDVYGYTF
-	11	-	TRBV6-5	TRBJ1-2	TGTGCCAGCAGAAGGGGCTATGGCTACACCTTC	CASRRGYGYTF
once	15	-	TRBV5-4	TRBJ2-7	TGTGCCAGCAGCTTGGGAGGATCCCGGTACTACGAGCAGTACTTC	CASSLGGSRYYEQYF
-	12	-	TRBV20-1	TRBJ2-3	TGCAGTGCTAGAGGCCAGATAGATACGCAGTATTTT	CSARGQIDTQYF
-	13	-	TRBV25-1	TRBJ1-2	TGTGCCAGCAGTGAGGGCAGGGGCTATGGCTACACCTTC	CASSEGRGYGYTF
-	12	-	TRBV14	TRBJ1-1	TGTGCCAGCAGTCCTTACCAGGGTGGAGCTTTCTTT	CASSPYQGGAFF
once	14	-	TRBV29-1	TRBJ2-1	TGCAGCGTTGAACGGCAGGGAGGATACAATGAGCAGTTCTTC	CSVERQGGYNEQFF
-	15	-	TRBV9	TRBJ1-1	TGTGCCAGCGCCTTGGGAGAGCGGTTGAACACTGAAGCTTTCTTT	CASALGERLNTEAFF
-	12	-	TRBV27	TRBJ1-2	TGTGCCAGCAGTTTGCCGAGCGGGGATCACACCTTC	CASSLPSGDHTF
-	14	TRBD1	TRBV11-1	TRBJ2-7	TGTGCCAGCAAAGGGACAGCCCCCTCCTACGAGCAGTACTTC	CASKGTAPSYEQYF
-	12	-	TRBV29-1	TRBJ1-4	TGCAGCGTTGATTCCGGTCACGAAAAACTGTTTTTT	CSVDSGHEKLFF
-	11	-	TRBV2	TRBJ2-2	TGTGCCAGCGGCCCGACCGGGGAGCTGTTTTTT	CASGPTGELFF
-	13	TRBD2	TRBV12-3/TRBV12-4	TRBJ2-5	TGTGCCAGCAGGGGACTAGAAGTGAAGACCCAGTACTTC	CASRGLEVKTQYF
-	13	TRBD2	TRBV27	TRBJ2-1	TGTGCCAGCGGGCGACTAGCGATCAATGAGCAGTTCTTC	CASGRLAINEQFF
-	10	-	TRBV5-6	TRBJ2-1	TGTGCCAGCAGCCCCGACCCAGAGTTCTTC	CASSPDPEFF
-	16	TRBD2	TRBV20-1	TRBJ2-1	TGCAGTGCTAGAGATATAGGCCTAGCGGACTACAATGAGCAGTTCTTC	CSARDIGLADYNEQFF
-	12	-	TRBV19	TRBJ2-1	TGTGCCAGTAGTATCGGGGTATTTGAGCAGTTCTTC	CASSIGVFEQFF
once	13	-	TRBV29-1	TRBJ1-3	TGCAGCGTTGCAGGCTCAGGGGGAAACACCATATATTTT	CSVAGSGGNTIYF
-	16	TRBD2	TRBV29-1	TRBJ2-7	TGCAGCGTTGAACTTCTAGCGGGTACAGAACCTACGAAGCAGTACTTC	CSVELLAGTEPTKQYF
once	15	-	TRBV20-1	TRBJ2-7	TGCAGTGCTAGAGACTTTTCCTCGATTTCCTACGAGCAGTACTTC	CSARDFSSISYEQYF
-	14	TRBD1	TRBV30	TRBJ1-5	TGTGCCTGGACCATTGGACAGGGCGGTCAGCCCCAGCATTTT	CAWTIGQGGQPQHF
-	13	-	TRBV20-1	TRBJ2-4	TGCAGTGATACACAGGTGACCAAAAACATTCAGTACTTC	CSDTQVTKNIQYF
once	12	-	TRBV12-3/TRBV12-4	TRBJ1-2	TGTGCCAGCAGTTTAGTCCCAGCCGGCTACACCTTC	CASSLVPAGYTF
-	12	-	TRBV12-3/TRBV12-4	TRBJ1-1	TGTGCCAGCAGTGATAGGGGGGTTGAAGCTTTCTTT	CASSDRGVEAFF
-	11	-	TRBV30	TRBJ2-5	TGTGCCTGGAGAGTTTCGGAGACCCAGTACTTC	CAWRVSETQYF
-	14	-	TRBV29-1	TRBJ1-3	TGCAGCGTTGAAGATCTCGGGTGGAGAAACACCATATATTTT	CSVEDLGWRNTIYF
-	13	-	TRBV2	TRBJ2-3	TGTGCCAGCAGTGGACAGGATCCAGATACGCAGTATTTT	CASSGQDPDTQYF
-	14	-	TRBV20-1	TRBJ2-5	TGCAGTGCTGCTACAGATCTCGCCCAAGAGACCCAGTACTTC	CSAATDLAQETQYF
-	15	TRBD1	TRBV29-1	TRBJ2-7	TGCAGCGTGGCGCCTCAAGGACAGGGCAGCTACGAGCAGTACTTC	CSVAPQGQGSYEQYF
-	10	-	TRBV30	TRBJ2-1	TGTGCCTGGACTGGCGGGAAGCAGTTCTTC	CAWTGGKQFF
-	13	-	TRBV29-1	TRBJ1-1	TGCAGCGCCGCGGTTGAGAGGAACACTGAAGCTTTCTTT	CSAAVERNTEAFF
-	17	TRBD2	TRBV7-9	TRBJ2-1	TGTGCCAGCAGGGCTAGCGGGAGGGCCGGGTCCTACAATGAGCAGTTCTTC	CASRASGRAGSYNEQFF
-	16	-	TRBV20-1	TRBJ2-2	TGCAGTGCTAGAGGAGGTGGGGCAGGGAACACCGGGGAGCGGTTTTTT	CSARGGGAGNTGERFF
-	15	-	TRBV5-5	TRBJ2-5	TGTGCCAGCAGCTTGGGGGCGGGCTGGCAGGAGACCCAGTACTTC	CASSLGAGWQETQYF
-	14	TRBD2	TRBV24-1	TRBJ2-3	TGTGCCACTTCCTTGGCGGGAGGATCAGATACGCAGTATTTT	CATSLAGGSDTQYF
-	16	TRBD2	TRBV7-3	TRBJ2-1	TGTGCCAGCAGCTCTATAGCGGGAGTATCCTACAATGAGCAGTTCTTC	CASSSIAGVSYNEQFF
-	13	-	TRBV15	TRBJ2-7	TGTGCCACCAGCATGGGCAGAGCGGGCGAGCAGTACTTC	CATSMGRAGEQYF
-	15	-	TRBV9	TRBJ1-1	TGTGCCAGCAGCGTAGCTACTGGGCAGGGGTACGAAGCTTTCTTT	CASSVATGQGYEAFF
-	15	TRBD2	TRBV3-1	TRBJ2-2	TGTGCCAGCAGCCGACTAGCGGGAGTCCCCGGGGAGCTGTTTTTT	CASSRLAGVPGELFF
-	18	TRBD2	TRBV20-1	TRBJ2-5	TGCAGTGCTAGCAAAGGGGTACCGGGACTAGCGGGACTAGAGACCCAGTACTTC	CSASKGVPGLAGLETQYF